The 14 T cell receptor beta chains listed next were all sequenced from one sample in a study of cytomegalovirus exposure and HLA in healthy donors. Here immunoSEQ multiplex PCR was the method, and the copy in TCRdb shows in-frame clones only, minus some. Here the sample spans 55,000 to 75,000 clones, 90% to 95% being singletons. Sequenced: PBMCs. The receptors come from a young man in good health and CMV-seropositive.

This sequence joins TRBV5-4 and TRBJ2-7; D call uncertain. The CDR3 length is 15 residues. Trimming took off 0 bases at V and 1 base at J, with 11 bases between the two ends. In germline, CDR1 is SGHNT, CDR2 YYREEE (reference sequence). For the CDR3, the DNA is TGTGCCAGCAGCTTGGAGCCCCTCTTATCCTACGAGCAGTACTTC. Protein: CASSLEPLLSYEQYF. Full variable domain (remainder filled in from reference TRBV5-4 and TRBJ2-7): ETGVTQSPTHLIKTRGQQVTLRCSSQSGHNTVSWYQQALGQGPQFIFQYYREEENGRGNFPPRFSGLQFPNYSSELNVNALELDDSALYLCASSLEPLLSYEQYFGPGTRLTVT.

The chain has TRBV30 and TRBJ1-5; TRBD1 might be the D (6 bases). This CDR3 comprises 13 residues. Germline CDR1 reads GTSNPN; CDR2 reads SVGIG (reference sequence). Trimming removed 2 bases at V and 4 bases at J, with 9 bases between. The chain's CDR3 is CAWSSQGNQPQHF. CDR3 bases: TGTGCCTGGAGTTCCCAGGGGAATCAGCCCCAGCATTTT.

V is TRBV4-1 and J is TRBJ2-1; possibly TRBD2 for D (8 bases). Germline-derived CDR1 and CDR2 are MGHRA and YSYEKL. V was clipped by 1 base and J by 4 bases, with 26 bases between them. The CDR3 runs to 20 residues. The CDR3 sequence: CASSQVTGVISGVNYNEQFF. The CDR3 bases are TGCGCCAGCAGCCAAGTAACAGGGGTCATTAGCGGGGTTAATTACAATGAGCAGTTCTTC.

CDR3 nucleotides: TGTGCCAGCAGCGCCCCTAGGGGGCTTTTCACAGATACGCAGTATTTT. It codes for CASSAPRGLFTDTQYF. The chain uses TRBV9 and TRBJ2-3, with TRBD1 identical over 7 bases. This CDR3 comprises 16 residues. Germline CDR1 is SGDLS and CDR2 is YYNGEE. The V segment lost 3 bases and the J segment 2 bases; nucleotides outside the gene matches: 9.

This chain uses TRBV4-2 with TRBJ2-5, with 11 bases aligning to TRBD2. The V segment lost 4 bases and the J segment 4 bases; nucleotides outside the gene matches: 17. This CDR3 comprises 19 residues. Germline V gives CDR1 LGHNA, CDR2 YNFKEQ. This CDR3 is CASSLSGLAGGWGRETQYF. For the CDR3, the DNA is TGTGCCAGCAGCCTTTCGGGGCTAGCGGGAGGATGGGGTAGAGAGACCCAGTACTTC.

The J gene is TRBJ1-1, the V gene TRBV6-5; the D gene is possibly TRBD1 (5 bases). This CDR3 is 11 amino acids long. The V gene's germline CDR1 is MNHEY and CDR2 SVGAGI. Deletions cut 7 bases from V and 5 bases from J, with 8 bases between. CDR3 DNA sequence: TGTGCCAGCACGCAGGGAACTGAAGCTTTCTTT. Its protein is CASTQGTEAFF.

The genes are TRBV7-2 and TRBJ2-1, with a possible D match to TRBD2 (6 bases). Germline V lookup: CDR1 SGHTA, CDR2 FQGNSA. This CDR3 has 16 amino acids. Trimming shortened V by 5 bases and J by 2 bases, and 16 bases separated the two germline ends. In DNA form, the CDR3 reads TGTGCCAGCAGCGGACTGATCGGGAGACCCTACAATGAGCAGTTCTTC. It translates to CASSGLIGRPYNEQFF.

The J gene is TRBJ2-7, the V gene TRBV5-1; TRBD2 matches at 10 bases. The germline CDR1 and CDR2 sequences are SGHRS and YFSETQ. Unmatched junction bases numbered 11, after V lost 0 bases and J lost 5 bases. CDR3 length: 17 amino acids. The CDR3 DNA reads TGCGCCAGCAGCTTGGCCAACTTCCCGCTAGCGGGAGACGAGCAGTACTTC. Translated, it gives CASSLANFPLAGDEQYF.

The chain is built from TRBV5-4 and TRBJ2-7, with 8 bases that match TRBD2. The CDR3 covers 13 residues. V shed 5 bases and J 3 bases; nucleotides not matched to a gene: 4. The germline V gene encodes CDR1 SGHNT and CDR2 YYREEE (reference sequence). CDR3 coding DNA: TGTGCCAGCAGTACTACTAGCGGCTACGAGCAGTACTTC. Its translation is CASSTTSGYEQYF.

The CDR3 nucleotides read TGCGCCAGCAGCGCAAGGACAGGGGGAAGCTCCTACAATGAGCAGTTCTTC. Encoded protein: CASSARTGGSSYNEQFF. The J gene is TRBJ2-1, the V gene TRBV5-1; 10 bases line up with TRBD1. Trimming at V came to 4 bases and at J to 0 bases, leaving 7 bases not matched to a gene. Germline V gene data show CDR1 as SGHRS and CDR2 as YFSETQ. This CDR3 region has 17 residues.

This chain uses TRBV7-6 with TRBJ1-4; D is perhaps TRBD1 (6 bases). The germline gives CDR1 SGHVS, CDR2 FNYEAQ. The CDR3 totals 14 residues. Trimming pared 5 bases from V and 8 bases from J, leaving 15 bases between. Here the CDR3 reads CASSIQGYGEKLFF. The CDR3 region has the DNA TGTGCCAGCAGCATACAGGGTTACGGGGAAAAACTGTTTTTT.

The chain recombines TRBV30 with TRBJ1-2; D gene unclear. Germline-derived CDR1 and CDR2 are GTSNPN and SVGIG (reference sequence). The CDR3 spans 10 residues. The V gene lost 5 bases and the J gene lost 6 bases, with 7 bases spanning the gap. This CDR3 is CAWFVDGYTF. CDR3 DNA: TGTGCCTGGTTTGTCGATGGCTACACCTTC.

The chain joins TRBV11-2 to TRBJ2-3, with D perhaps matching TRBD1 (6 bases). Trimming cost V 4 bases and J 9 bases, with 11 bases left between them. The CDR3 extends over 12 amino acids. In germline, CDR1 is SGHAT, CDR2 FQNNGV. The DNA of the CDR3 is TGTGCCAGCAGCTCGGCAGGGACAACGCAGTATTTT. Encoded protein: CASSSAGTTQYF. The full variable domain, completed using reference TRBV11-2 and TRBJ2-3, is EAGVAQSPRYKIIEKRQSVAFWCNPISGHATLYWYQQILGQGPKLLIQFQNNGVVDDSQLPKDRFSAERLKGVDSTLKIQPAKLEDSAVYLCASSSAGTTQYFGPGTRLTVL.

The V gene is TRBV6-1, the J gene TRBJ2-3, with TRBD1 matching 7 bases. The CDR3 has 13 residues. Trimming cost V 8 bases and J 6 bases; bases outside gene matches: 8. Per the germline V gene, CDR1 is MNHNS and CDR2 is SASEGT. In DNA form, the CDR3 reads TGTGCCAGCCGTCTAGGGGGCGAGGATACGCAGTATTTT. Its translation: CASRLGGEDTQYF.